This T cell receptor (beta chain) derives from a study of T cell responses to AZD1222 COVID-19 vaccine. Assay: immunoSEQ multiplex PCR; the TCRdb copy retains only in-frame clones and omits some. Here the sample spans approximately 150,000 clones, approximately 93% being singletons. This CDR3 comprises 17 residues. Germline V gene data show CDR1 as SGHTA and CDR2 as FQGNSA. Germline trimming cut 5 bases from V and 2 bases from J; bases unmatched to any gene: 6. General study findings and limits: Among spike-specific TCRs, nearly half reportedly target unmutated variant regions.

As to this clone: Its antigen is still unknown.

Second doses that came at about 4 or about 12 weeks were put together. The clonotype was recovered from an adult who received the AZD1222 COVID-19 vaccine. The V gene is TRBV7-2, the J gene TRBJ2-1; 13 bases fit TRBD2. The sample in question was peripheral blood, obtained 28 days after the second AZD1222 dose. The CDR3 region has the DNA TGTGCCAGCAGCCTTCGGACTAGCGGGAGCACCTACAATGAGCAGTTCTTC. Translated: CASSLRTSGSTYNEQFF. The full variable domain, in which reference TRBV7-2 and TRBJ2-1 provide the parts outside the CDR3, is GAGVSQSPSNKVTEKGKDVELRCDPISGHTALYWYRQSLGQGLEFLIYFQGNSAPDKSGLPSDRFSAERTGGSVSTLTIQRTQQEDSAVYLCASSLRTSGSTYNEQFFGPGTRLTVL.